This is a list of T cell receptor beta chains from one sample in a study of OX40 agonist ivuxolimab in advanced cancers. Libraries were prepared by immunoSEQ multiplex PCR; TCRdb keeps only in-frame clonotypes and omits some of them. The repertoire consists of 50,000 to 70,000 clones, with roughly 84% occurring once and the leading ten covering around 3%. The material sequenced was CD4+ or CD8+ T cells sorted from blood, taken in a trial of the OX40 agonist ivuxolimab. These receptors were taken from an adult with an advanced solid tumor such as melanoma, head and neck, liver or kidney cancer. CDR3s include the opening cysteine and the closing phenylalanine or tryptophan. Fields, in order: clone size, J gene, V gene, D gene, CDR3 protein, CDR3 DNA. D genes are given only for firm matches. Clone size is given for some rows only: seen once, a few or many times, or a class if the clone is expanded.

>NA|TRBJ1-5|TRBV2|NA
CASSGRLNSNQPQHF
TGTGCCAGCAGTGGACGCTTAAATAGCAATCAGCCCCAGCATTTT
>NA|TRBJ1-4|TRBV25-1|NA
CASSEYSEGVANEKLFF
TGTGCCAGCAGTGAATATTCGGAGGGGGTAGCTAATGAAAAACTGTTTTTT
>NA|TRBJ2-7|TRBV28|TRBD1
CASSATGQGKDEQYF
TGTGCCAGCAGTGCGACGGGACAGGGGAAAGACGAGCAGTACTTC
>NA|TRBJ2-7|TRBV19|NA
CASSMGSSYEQYF
TGTGCCAGTAGTATGGGGAGCTCCTACGAGCAGTACTTC
>once|TRBJ2-3|TRBV11-1|TRBD1
CASSQPGQGMLDTQYF
TGTGCCAGCAGCCAGCCGGGACAGGGAATGTTAGATACGCAGTATTTT
>NA|TRBJ1-5|TRBV28|NA
CASSPREGVRQPQHF
TGTGCCAGCAGCCCCCGTGAGGGGGTGCGACAGCCCCAGCATTTT
>NA|TRBJ2-7|TRBV27|NA
CASTSSSGIGYEQYF
TGTGCCAGCACGAGCAGTAGCGGTATAGGCTACGAGCAGTACTTC
>NA|TRBJ2-2|TRBV7-6|NA
CASSFLATGELFF
TGTGCCAGCAGCTTTCTAGCGACCGGGGAGCTGTTTTTT
>NA|TRBJ1-5|TRBV7-8|NA
CASTSEGGQPQHF
TGTGCCAGCACCTCAGAGGGGGGTCAGCCCCAGCATTTT
>NA|TRBJ1-1|TRBV18|NA
CASSPGGGNTEAFF
TGTGCCAGCTCACCAGGGGGCGGTAACACTGAAGCTTTCTTT
>NA|TRBJ2-7|TRBV9|TRBD2
CASSVGGSGEQYF
TGTGCCAGCAGCGTGGGGGGGAGCGGCGAGCAGTACTTC
>NA|TRBJ1-1|TRBV6-4|NA
CASRGTDMNTEAFF
TGTGCCAGCAGGGGGACGGACATGAACACTGAAGCTTTCTTT
>NA|TRBJ2-1|TRBV6-1|TRBD1
CASGRGTGIYEQFF
TGTGCCAGCGGAAGGGGGACAGGGATCTATGAGCAGTTCTTC
>NA|TRBJ2-3|TRBV15|NA
CATSPVRQDVDTQYF
TGTGCCACCAGCCCGGTACGTCAGGATGTTGATACGCAGTATTTT